This record looks at one TCR beta chain sequence and its context. What it recognizes is unknown. This entry belongs to a study of graft-versus-host responses after intestinal transplantation. Study findings and constraints: Across patients carrying graft-donor T cell macrochimerism, allografts held high graft-versus-host to host-versus-graft clonal ratios. GvH clonotypes were identified within recipient marrow, with a subset emerging first in ileum or blood. Peak levels of circulating GvH clones tracked with early post-transplant HvG declines.

Using immunoSEQ multiplex PCR, the repertoire was profiled, and TCRdb retains in-frame clones only, with some absent. The sample records tens of thousands of clones, roughly 84% being singletons. Germline CDR1 is MNHEY and CDR2 is SMNVEV (reference sequence). V trimming: 6 bases; J trimming: 4 bases; junction bases outside the gene matches: 8. CDR3 length equals 14 residues. The sequence came from a human donor who was the organ donor for an intestinal transplant. This chain links TRBV27 with TRBJ1-1, with 7 bases lining up with TRBD1. The sample consisted of unstimulated CD8+ T cells sorted from spleen or lymph node cells, taken before transplant. The CDR3 is CASRKQGTGTEAFF. CDR3 nucleotides: TGTGCCAGCAGAAAACAGGGGACTGGCACTGAAGCTTTCTTT.